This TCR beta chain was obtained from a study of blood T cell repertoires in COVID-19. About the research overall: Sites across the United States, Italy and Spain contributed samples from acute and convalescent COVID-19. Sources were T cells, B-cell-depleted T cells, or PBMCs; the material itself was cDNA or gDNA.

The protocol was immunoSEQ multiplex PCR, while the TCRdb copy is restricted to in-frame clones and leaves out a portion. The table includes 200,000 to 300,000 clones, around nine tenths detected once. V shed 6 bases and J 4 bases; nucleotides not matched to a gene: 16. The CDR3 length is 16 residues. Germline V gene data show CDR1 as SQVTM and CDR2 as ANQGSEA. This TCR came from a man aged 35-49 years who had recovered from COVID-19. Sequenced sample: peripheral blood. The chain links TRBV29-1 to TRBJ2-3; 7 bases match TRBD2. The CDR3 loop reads CSVGGRREKVADTQYF. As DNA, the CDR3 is TGCAGCGTGGGGGGGAGGCGGGAGAAGGTGGCAGATACGCAGTATTTT.